Listed below are T cell receptor beta chains from one sample, sequenced in a study of shared clonotypes between healthy human individuals. Sequenced by immunoSEQ multiplex PCR; TCRdb stores in-frame clones only, minus some. This sample has millions of clones, with about 93% found just once. The sequenced material came from naive CD8+ T cells from PBMCs. Receptors were obtained from a young man in good health. Some clones in this sample may be carry-over from other donors' samples. CDR3s include the opening cysteine and the closing phenylalanine or tryptophan. A D gene is named only where the DNA matches it firmly. Only some rows state a clone size, as once, few, many or a class for expanded clones.

TRBD2	TRBJ2-7	.	15	TRBV9	TGTGCCAGCAGCCCAAGCAGCGGGAGGCCGTACGAGCAGTACTTC	CASSPSSGRPYEQYF
.	TRBJ1-6	.	10	TRBV27	TGTGCCAGCAGTCGTTCACCCCTCCACTTT	CASSRSPLHF
TRBD2	TRBJ2-2	.	15	TRBV28	TGTGCCAGCAGTCTAGCGGGCCTGAACACCGGGGAGCTGTTTTTT	CASSLAGLNTGELFF
.	TRBJ1-1	few	12	TRBV5-1	TGCGCCAGCAGCTCCTCAGGGTCTGAAGCTTTCTTT	CASSSSGSEAFF
.	TRBJ2-7	.	15	TRBV9	TGTGCCAGCAGCGTAGGTGTGGGGACGGGTCTCGAGCAGTACTTC	CASSVGVGTGLEQYF
TRBD1	TRBJ1-2	.	13	TRBV29-1	TGCAGCGTTGAAGATCACAGGGGCCATGGCTACACCTTC	CSVEDHRGHGYTF
.	TRBJ1-1	.	15	TRBV9	TGTGCCAGCAGCGTAATAGGGGACGGATCCACTGAAGCTTTCTTT	CASSVIGDGSTEAFF
.	TRBJ2-5	.	17	TRBV9	TGTGCCAGCAGCCCCTTTGGGGCAGGAGGAATCCAAGAGACCCAGTACTTC	CASSPFGAGGIQETQYF
.	TRBJ2-1	.	14	TRBV28	TGTGCCACCCTCGGTGCTAGCTCGGGCAATGAGCAGTTCTTC	CATLGASSGNEQFF
.	TRBJ2-2	.	18	TRBV11-2	TGTGCCAGCAGCTCCATTAAATGGGGAAGGAATGGCACCGGGGAGCTGTTTTTT	CASSSIKWGRNGTGELFF
.	TRBJ2-5	.	14	TRBV12-5	TGTGCTAGTGGTTTCGGTGAGGCCCTTGAGACCCAGTACTTC	CASGFGEALETQYF
TRBD2	TRBJ2-2	once	19	TRBV5-6	TGTGCCAGCAGCTTGGCGAAGGGACTAGCGGTTATCTCCGCCGGGGAGCTGTTTTTT	CASSLAKGLAVISAGELFF
TRBD1	TRBJ1-4	.	15	TRBV5-1	TGCGCCAGCAGCTTGGTGGGACAGGACCATGAAAAACTGTTTTTT	CASSLVGQDHEKLFF
.	TRBJ2-5	.	12	TRBV6-5	TGTGCCAGCAGCCCAGGGTTTGAGACCCAGTACTTC	CASSPGFETQYF
.	TRBJ1-1	.	14	TRBV19	TGTGCCAGTAGTATTGGGAACCAAGCCACTGAAGCTTTCTTT	CASSIGNQATEAFF
.	TRBJ1-5	.	14	TRBV19	TGTGCCAGTAGTGTAGTGTCTTTGAATCAGCCCCAGCATTTT	CASSVVSLNQPQHF
.	TRBJ1-4	few	15	TRBV7-9	TGTGCCAGCAGCTTAGGTCCGTCAACTAATGAAAAACTGTTTTTT	CASSLGPSTNEKLFF
.	TRBJ1-1	.	14	TRBV9	TGTGCCAGCAGCGTACGGGTGGAGAACACTGAAGCTTTCTTT	CASSVRVENTEAFF
TRBD2	TRBJ2-7	.	16	TRBV27	TGTGCCAGCAGTTACGGGCCGGGAGGGCCAGCCTACGAGCAGTACTTC	CASSYGPGGPAYEQYF
TRBD1	TRBJ2-1	.	14	TRBV29-1	TGCAGCGTTGAGGGGACAGGATCCTACAATGAGCAGTTCTTC	CSVEGTGSYNEQFF
.	TRBJ2-7	.	14	TRBV28	TGTGCCAGCAGTGATAACAGGGATTCCTACGAGCAGTACTTC	CASSDNRDSYEQYF
.	TRBJ2-1	once	15	TRBV16	TGTGCCAGCTCCCGGAAGCCCCTGGGGCGAAATGAGCAGTTCTTC	CASSRKPLGRNEQFF
.	TRBJ2-7	.	16	TRBV29-1	TGCAGCGGGTCTGGGGACAGCACTGCGGGAGTCCACGAGCAGTACTTC	CSGSGDSTAGVHEQYF
TRBD1	TRBJ2-1	.	14	TRBV27	TGTGCCAGCAGTCGGACAGGGGGCGGCAATGAGCAGTTCTTC	CASSRTGGGNEQFF
TRBD1	TRBJ2-7	.	14	TRBV7-3	TGTGCCAGCAGCTTAGGGACAGGCGCCGACGAGCAGTACTTC	CASSLGTGADEQYF
.	TRBJ2-2	.	16	TRBV14	TGTGCCAGCAGCCAAACGACCCGTTTGAGTGTTGGGGAGCTGTTTTTT	CASSQTTRLSVGELFF
.	TRBJ2-3	.	15	TRBV11-2	TGTGCCAGCAGCTTAGAATTTACGGGGACAGATACGCAGTATTTT	CASSLEFTGTDTQYF
.	TRBJ2-7	.	16	TRBV7-8	TGTGCCAGCAGCTTAAATATCGGTGCCAGGACCTACGAGCAGTACTTC	CASSLNIGARTYEQYF
.	TRBJ1-2	once	13	TRBV6-1	TGTGCCAGTCAGAAACTCTTAGTGGATGGCTACACCTTC	CASQKLLVDGYTF
.	TRBJ2-1	.	14	TRBV5-1	TGCGCCAGCAGCCCTACTGGAGCCGGAAATGAGCAGTTCTTC	CASSPTGAGNEQFF
.	TRBJ1-1	.	11	TRBV29-1	TGCAGCGTTGTCTTGAACACTGAAGCTTTCTTT	CSVVLNTEAFF
TRBD1	TRBJ1-2	.	15	TRBV27	TGTGCCAGCAGTACTCGGACAGGGACTAACTATGGCTACACCTTC	CASSTRTGTNYGYTF
TRBD2	TRBJ2-5	.	14	TRBV13	TGTGCCAGCAGCTCTCGGACTAGCGGGGAGACCCAGTACTTC	CASSSRTSGETQYF
.	TRBJ2-1	.	15	TRBV29-1	TGCAGCGTTGAAGATCTGAGACGGGACTTTTGGGAGCAGTTCTTC	CSVEDLRRDFWEQFF
TRBD1	TRBJ2-7	.	15	TRBV7-6	TGTGCCAGCAGCATCTCCGGGACAGGGGGCGAAGAGCAGTACTTC	CASSISGTGGEEQYF
.	TRBJ2-5	.	13	TRBV29-1	TGCAGCGTTGATGGTCGGGGAAGCGTGACCCAGTACTTC	CSVDGRGSVTQYF
.	TRBJ1-2	.	14	TRBV6-6	TGTGCCAGCAGTCCCAAGAGGGTCGGCTATGGCTACACCTTC	CASSPKRVGYGYTF
.	TRBJ1-4	.	14	TRBV7-9	TGTGCCAGCAGCTTAGTTCCGTATAATGAAAAACTGTTTTTT	CASSLVPYNEKLFF
.	TRBJ2-3	.	15	TRBV4-1	TGCGCCAGCAGCCAGGTTCTGACAAGCACAGATACGCAGTATTTT	CASSQVLTSTDTQYF
.	TRBJ2-2	.	14	TRBV7-8	TGTGCCAGCAGCCCAAGGCTTCACACCGGGGAGCTGTTTTTT	CASSPRLHTGELFF
TRBD1	TRBJ1-2	few	16	TRBV4-1	TGCGCCAGCAGCCAAGTGGGGACAGGGGCTAACTATGGCTACACCTTC	CASSQVGTGANYGYTF
.	TRBJ2-1	.	16	TRBV9	TGTGCCAGCAGCGTAGGAGCGAGGTCCTCGTCTAATGAGCAGTTCTTC	CASSVGARSSSNEQFF
.	TRBJ2-7	.	14	TRBV4-3	TGCGCCAGCAGCCCCTCACACCCAATCTACGAGCAGTACTTC	CASSPSHPIYEQYF
TRBD2	TRBJ2-7	.	15	TRBV7-9	TGTGCCAGCAGCTCGAGAGTAGCGGGAGTGTACGAGCAGTACTTC	CASSSRVAGVYEQYF
.	TRBJ2-3	.	15	TRBV19	TGTGCCAGTAGTATCAGGGGGGCTAGCACAGATACGCAGTATTTT	CASSIRGASTDTQYF
.	TRBJ1-4	.	15	TRBV5-8	TGTGCCAGCAGCCTTTTATGGCAGGGAGGGGAAAAACTGTTTTTT	CASSLLWQGGEKLFF
.	TRBJ1-5	.	14	TRBV2	TGTGCCAGCAGATATCCGGGCCTAAATCAGCCCCAGCATTTT	CASRYPGLNQPQHF
TRBD1	TRBJ1-5	.	14	TRBV7-9	TGTGCCAGCAGGTCCGGGACAGGGAATCAGCCCCAGCATTTT	CASRSGTGNQPQHF
.	TRBJ2-1	.	12	TRBV28	TGTGCCAGCAGTTCTGCTGTCGGTGAGCAGTTCTTC	CASSSAVGEQFF
.	TRBJ1-1	.	15	TRBV19	TGTGCCAGTAGTATAGACTCAGGGAGTGCCACTGAAGCTTTCTTT	CASSIDSGSATEAFF
.	TRBJ1-5	.	15	TRBV6-1	TGTGCCAGCAGAGCACTGGAAACGGGAAATCAGCCCCAGCATTTT	CASRALETGNQPQHF
TRBD1	TRBJ2-1	.	15	TRBV29-1	TGCAGCGTTGAAGGCGGACAGGGGGCTATGCATGAGCAGTTCTTC	CSVEGGQGAMHEQFF
.	TRBJ2-2	.	13	TRBV10-2	TGCGCCAGCAGTGACCTGAACACCGGGGAGCTGTTTTTT	CASSDLNTGELFF
.	TRBJ2-7	once	14	TRBV27	TGTGCCACCGCTGGGGGGGGCGCGGTGTACGAGCAGTACTTC	CATAGGGAVYEQYF
.	TRBJ2-7	.	14	TRBV6-5	TGTGCCAGCAGTTACTACCGGCCCCCCTACGAGCAGTACTTC	CASSYYRPPYEQYF
.	TRBJ1-4	.	17	TRBV11-2	TGTGCCAGCAGCCCGGGGGGAGGGTGGCGGACTAATGAAAAACTGTTTTTT	CASSPGGGWRTNEKLFF
.	TRBJ1-3	.	12	TRBV11-2	TGTGCCAGCAGCTTAGATCCAAACACCATATATTTT	CASSLDPNTIYF
TRBD2	TRBJ2-1	.	15	TRBV5-4	TGTGCCAGCAGCCCCCAAGCGGGAGGGCCGAATGAGCAGTTCTTC	CASSPQAGGPNEQFF